Given below is one TCR beta chain in context. As yet, its antigen is unknown. The source of the sample is a study of shared clonotypes between healthy human individuals. Study overall: Three plates were used per donor for CD4 naive, three for CD4 memory, two for CD8 naive and one for CD8 memory.

Findings and caveats of the study: The study found lower generation probabilities in non-shared clonotypes than in those shared by all four donors.

CDR1 and CDR2 (germline): SGDLS, YYNGEE. The CDR3 totals 15 residues. Trimming took 4 bases from V and 6 from J; bases not matched to a gene: 3. Sequenced by immunoSEQ multiplex PCR; TCRdb stores in-frame clones only, minus some. The sample consists of 2 million or so clones, about 95% of them appearing once. Positive CCR7 selection of CD45RO-negative cells yielded the naive CD8 cells, and terminally differentiated effector memory CD45RA+ cells were excluded. The rearrangement uses TRBV9 and TRBJ2-2; 13 positions agree with TRBD2. Sequencing used naive CD8+ T cells sorted from blood. This TCR derives from a man aged 18 to 29 in good health. CDR3 in amino acids: CASSTSGREAGELFF. The CDR3 nucleotides read TGTGCCAGCAGCACTAGCGGGAGGGAGGCCGGGGAGCTGTTTTTT.